A single sample is the source of the 28 T cell receptor beta chains below, sequenced in a study of early T cells in non-severe SARS-CoV-2 infection. One entry per CDR3 protein results from TCRdb running MiXCR on the 5' RACE reads. In the table there are approximately 30,000 distinct CDR3 sequences, around 5.3% of which are singletons. The sample was whole blood. The receptors shown here come from an adult who was a healthcare worker with PCR-confirmed SARS-CoV-2 infection or an uninfected control (not recorded which).

In this sample, this clonotype turned up many times. This sequence joins TRBV28 and TRBJ2-7; D tentatively reads TRBD1 or TRBD2 (5 bases each). The germline V gene encodes CDR1 MDHEN and CDR2 SYDVKM. V was trimmed by 1 base and J by 2 bases, leaving 9 bases between them. The CDR3 spans 14 residues. The CDR3 nucleotides are TGTGCCAGCAGTTTATACGGGACCACCTACGAGCAGTACTTC. Its translation: CASSLYGTTYEQYF.

This clonotype was counted a few times. The V call is TRBV5-3, the J call TRBJ2-3; TRBD2 agrees at 7 bases. TRBV5-3 is an ORF for which the function is uncertain. V was pared by 3 bases and J by 0 bases, with 7 bases of the junction left unmatched. The CDR3 has 16 amino acids. CDR3 nucleotides: TGTGCCAGAAGCTGGGAGGGACTCCCTAGCACAGATACGCAGTATTTT. This gives the protein CARSWEGLPSTDTQYF.

There are many counts of this clonotype. The chain uses TRBV4-1 and TRBJ1-2, with 9 bases aligning to TRBD1. V was pared by 1 base and J by 8 bases, with 8 bases of the junction left unmatched. Germline assignment: CDR1 MGHRA and CDR2 YSYEKL. CDR3 length equals 15 residues. In DNA, the CDR3 is TGCGCCAGCAGCCAAGCCCAGGGACAGGGAAGAGGCTACACCTTC. This gives the protein CASSQAQGQGRGYTF.

The table lists this clonotype with a few counts. The rearrangement links TRBV6-1 to TRBJ2-7, with a weak D call TRBD2 (5 bases). CDR3 length: 12 residues. Trimming removed 7 bases at V and 3 bases at J, with 10 bases between. Germline-derived CDR1 and CDR2 are MNHNS and SASEGT. CDR3 nucleotide sequence: TGTGCCAGCAAGTTCGGGAACTACGAGCAGTACTTC. Its protein is CASKFGNYEQYF.

This clonotype was seen at least ten times. The chain carries TRBV7-9 and TRBJ2-1; D gene ambiguous. Trimming left V 5 bases short and J 10 bases short, with 9 bases between. CDR1 SEHNR and CDR2 FQNEAQ come from the germline V gene (reference sequence). The CDR3 contains 11 residues. The CDR3 protein is CASSSSREQFF. Here the CDR3 DNA reads TGTGCCAGCAGCAGCAGCAGAGAGCAGTTCTTC.

This clonotype was seen ten or more times. V usage is TRBV12-3 or TRBV12-4 and J usage is TRBJ2-7; 9 nucleotides line up with TRBD1. This CDR3 has 17 residues. V was pared by 6 bases and J by 4 bases, with 16 bases of the junction left unmatched. In nucleotides, the CDR3 is TGTGCCAGCAGGCCGGGACAGGGTCCCTGGGGGGAATACGAGCAGTACTTC. It codes for CASRPGQGPWGEYEQYF.

The chain recombines TRBV3-1 with TRBJ2-7; 8 positions agree with TRBD2. Germline assignment: CDR1 LGHDT and CDR2 YNNKEL (reference sequence). The V gene end was trimmed by 7 bases and the J gene end by 2 bases; junction bases not matched to a gene: 4. This CDR3 has 13 amino acids. Here the CDR3 DNA reads TGTGCCAGCAAGCGGGGGAATACCTACGAGCAGTACTTC. It translates to CASKRGNTYEQYF.

This clonotype was observed at least ten times. J is TRBJ1-2 and V is TRBV28, with 9 bases aligning to TRBD1. Losses at the gene ends were 4 bases for V and 6 bases for J; bases not matched to a gene: 3. The V gene's germline CDR1 is MDHEN and CDR2 SYDVKM. The CDR3 sequence is 13 residues long. The CDR3 DNA reads TGTGCCAGCAGTTGGACAGGGGTAAATGGCTACACCTTC. It codes for CASSWTGVNGYTF.

This clonotype was recorded at least ten times. The chain joins TRBV12-3 or TRBV12-4 to TRBJ2-5; the match to TRBD2 covers 9 bases. The CDR3 is made up of 15 amino acids. V lost 3 bases and J lost 0; bases outside the gene matches: 2. For the CDR3, the DNA is TGTGCCAGCAGTTTTACTAGCGGGTACCAAGAGACCCAGTACTTC. Protein product: CASSFTSGYQETQYF.

This clonotype was seen repeatedly, ten times or more. The chain uses TRBV20-1 and TRBJ1-3; 10 nucleotides align to TRBD1. The J segment lost 3 bases and the V segment lost 3 bases, leaving 2 bases of the junction unmatched. Germline loops: CDR1 DFQATT, CDR2 SNEGSKA (reference sequence). CDR3 length: 14 residues. CDR3 DNA: TGCAGTGCTAGCGGGACAGGGGTTGGAAACACCATATATTTT. This gives the protein CSASGTGVGNTIYF.

A word on this clonotype: Possible read error: a much larger clone is one base away. The genes are TRBV20-1 and TRBJ2-4; no clear D. Germline-derived CDR1 and CDR2 are DFQATT and SNEGSKA (reference sequence). There are 13 residues in the CDR3. As DNA, the CDR3 is TGCAGTGCCCCTCCTCGAAAAAAAAACATTCGGTACTTC. Translated, it gives CSAPPRKKNIRYF.

This clonotype was observed many times. The rearrangement links TRBV4-2 to TRBJ2-6, with a possible D match to TRBD1 (6 bases). Trimming pared 4 bases from V and 6 bases from J, leaving 25 bases between. CDR1 is LGHNA and CDR2 is YNFKEQ in the germline V gene. The CDR3 totals 19 residues. CDR3 amino acids: CASSLFSGTRASLANVLTF. In nucleotides, the CDR3 is TGTGCCAGCAGCCTCTTCTCCGGGACACGGGCTTCGTTGGCCAACGTCCTGACTTTC.

This clonotype was picked up many times. The rearrangement uses TRBV5-4 and TRBJ2-1; 7 bases fit TRBD1. With 4 bases clipped from V and 12 bases from J, the junction kept 19 bases outside the gene matches. The V gene's germline CDR1 is SGHNT and CDR2 YYREEE (reference sequence). The CDR3 sequence is 16 residues long. This CDR3 is CASSTLEGARRSGQFF. In DNA form, the CDR3 reads TGTGCCAGCAGCACCCTTGAGGGGGCTAGGAGAAGTGGGCAGTTCTTC.

This clonotype was recorded at least ten times. This chain links TRBV12-3 or TRBV12-4 with TRBJ2-3; D uncertain. This CDR3 contains 13 residues. Trimming cost V 1 base and J 5 bases, with 7 bases left between them. CDR3 in DNA: TGTGCCAGCAGTTTAGAAGTGAGAGATACGCAGTATTTT. This encodes CASSLEVRDTQYF.

This chain links TRBV7-9 with TRBJ2-1; D gene uncertain. Per the germline V gene, CDR1 is SEHNR and CDR2 is FQNEAQ (reference sequence). Trimming pared 5 bases from V and 5 bases from J, leaving 7 bases between. This CDR3 has 12 residues. The CDR3 here is CASSPTNNEQFF. In nucleotides, the CDR3 is TGTGCCAGCAGCCCAACTAACAATGAGCAGTTCTTC.

A word on this clonotype: Since the CDR3 does not end with the conserved phenylalanine or tryptophan, this likely comes from a read error. The DNA is omitted, as the CDR3 cannot be located on it reliably, and the CDR3 follows TCRdb's listing. The chain couples TRBV6-5 to TRBJ2-1; TRBD1 is the table's D call and was not checked against the DNA. The CDR3 spans 8 residues, counting both ends. Germline V gene data show CDR1 as MNHEY and CDR2 as SVGAGI. CDR3 amino acids: CASGKRGD.

A single count supports this clonotype. The chain recombines TRBV29-1 with TRBJ1-5, with D maybe TRBD1 (5 bases). Germline V gene lookup returns CDR1 SQVTM and CDR2 ANQGSEA. The V end lost 6 bases, the J end lost 2 bases, and 11 bases lay between the germline ends. The CDR3 runs 13 residues. In DNA, the CDR3 is TGCAGCGTCGGAGGGGAGGGCAATCAGCCCCAGCATTTT. Residues: CSVGGEGNQPQHF.

This clonotype was seen ten or more times. The CDR3 region has the DNA TGTGCCAGCAGCCTCACCGACAGGGTCCCTCTCAACGAGCAGTACTTC. This sequence encodes CASSLTDRVPLNEQYF. This chain connects TRBV5-5 to TRBJ2-7, with 7 bases that match TRBD1. J gave up 5 bases and V 4 bases, and 15 bases lay outside the gene matches. Germline values: CDR1 SGHKS, CDR2 YYEKEE (reference sequence). This CDR3 is 16 amino acids long.

Many counts were recorded for this clonotype. The J gene is TRBJ1-6, the V gene TRBV6-1, with D perhaps matching TRBD1 (5 bases). There are 16 residues in the CDR3. Looked up from germline, CDR1 is MNHNS and CDR2 is SASEGT. The V end lost 1 base, the J end lost 8 bases, and 15 bases lay between the germline ends. CDR3 nucleotides: TGTGCCAGCAGTGAAGGCGGGGGGTCGGGTTATTCACCCCTCCACTTT. This gives the protein CASSEGGGSGYSPLHF.

This clonotype was recorded at least ten times. The chain links TRBV20-1 to TRBJ2-1; 11 nucleotides match TRBD2. With V trimmed by 3 bases and J by 3 bases, 7 bases remained unmatched. The CDR3 consists of 16 residues. The germline CDR1 and CDR2 sequences are DFQATT and SNEGSKA (reference sequence). CDR3 bases: TGCAGTGCTAGTAGTAGCGGGAGGGCGCACTACAATGAGCAGTTCTTC. Its translation is CSASSSGRAHYNEQFF.

Ten or more counts support this clonotype. This sequence joins TRBV7-2 and TRBJ2-3; 8 bases map to TRBD2. The V gene end was trimmed by 6 bases and the J gene end by 4 bases; junction bases not matched to a gene: 3. From germline, CDR1 is SGHTA and CDR2 FQGNSA. The CDR3 runs to 13 residues. This CDR3 is CASSWGLADTQYF. The CDR3 bases are TGTGCCAGCAGTTGGGGACTAGCAGATACGCAGTATTTT. The complete variable domain, with remaining parts taken from reference TRBV7-2 and TRBJ2-3, reads GAGVSQSPSNKVTEKGKDVELRCDPISGHTALYWYRQSLGQGLEFLIYFQGNSAPDKSGLPSDRFSAERTGGSVSTLTIQRTQQEDSAVYLCASSWGLADTQYFGPGTRLTVL.

The chain has TRBV24-1 and TRBJ2-5; D gene unclear. Trimming left V 4 bases short and J 5 bases short, with 10 bases between. Germline V lookup: CDR1 KGHDR, CDR2 SFDVKD. The CDR3 covers 13 residues. The chain's CDR3 is CATSESPVETQYF. The CDR3 DNA is TGTGCCACCAGTGAATCGCCAGTCGAGACCCAGTACTTC.

This clonotype appeared a few times. This chain connects TRBV15 to TRBJ2-3; 8 bases line up with TRBD1. Trimming cost V 2 bases and J 3 bases; bases outside gene matches: 4. Germline assignment: CDR1 LNHNV and CDR2 YYDKDF (reference sequence). The CDR3 has 15 amino acids. This chain's CDR3 is CATSRMDRETDTQYF. The CDR3 DNA reads as TGTGCCACCAGCAGAATGGACAGGGAAACAGATACGCAGTATTTT. Drawing the rest from reference TRBV15 and TRBJ2-3, the complete variable domain is DAMVIQNPRYQVTQFGKPVTLSCSQTLNHNVMYWYQQKSSQAPKLLFHYYDKDFNNEADTPDNFQSRRPNTSFCFLDIRSPGLGDTAMYLCATSRMDRETDTQYFGPGTRLTVL.

This clonotype was seen just once. Possible read error: a much larger clone is one base away. The gene calls are TRBV19 and TRBJ2-1; D might be TRBD2 (6 bases). The CDR3 is 13 residues long. In germline, CDR1 is LNHDA, CDR2 SQIVND (reference sequence). Here the CDR3 DNA reads TGTGCCAATAGTATAGGACTATACAATGAGCAGTTCTTC. This sequence encodes CANSIGLYNEQFF.

This clonotype was counted ten times or more. The rearrangement uses TRBV21-1 and TRBJ2-2. TRBV21-1 is a listed pseudogene. The CDR3 runs 18 residues. CDR3 amino acids: CASSLQSLSGGTTGELFF. In DNA form, the CDR3 reads TGTGCCAGCTCACTCCAGTCGCTCAGTGGCGGAACCACCGGGGAGCTGTTTTTT.

This clonotype was seen repeatedly, ten times or more. The rearrangement joins TRBV10-2 to TRBJ2-5; a possible D gene is TRBD1 (6 bases). CDR3 length equals 15 residues. Per germline, CDR1 WSHSY and CDR2 SAAADI. V was shortened by 4 bases and J by 5 bases, with 17 bases between the two germline ends. For the CDR3, the DNA is TGCGCCAGCAGTGCACCGGGACAAGCCCTGGAGACCCAGTACTTC. Translated: CASSAPGQALETQYF.

The V call is TRBV29-1, the J call TRBJ2-7; D possibly corresponds to TRBD2 (5 bases). CDR3 length: 13 amino acids. Germline V gives CDR1 SQVTM, CDR2 ANQGSEA. The germline V and J ends were trimmed by 7 bases and 6 bases, with 19 bases remaining between them. The DNA for the CDR3 is TGCAGCGGGAGGCTCCCAGGAGTTGGCGAGCAGTACTTC. It translates to CSGRLPGVGEQYF.

Ten or more counts support this clonotype. This sequence joins TRBV7-2 and TRBJ1-5; weak D call: TRBD1 (6 bases). The CDR3 covers 15 residues. V lost 5 bases, J lost 2 bases, and 13 bases lay in between. Germline V gene lookup returns CDR1 SGHTA and CDR2 FQGNSA. The CDR3 coding sequence is TGTGCCAGCAGCCCAGGACAGAGCCGCAATCAGCCCCAGCATTTT. It is translated as CASSPGQSRNQPQHF.